This TCR beta chain was obtained from a study of Graves' ophthalmopathy and Graves' hyperthyroidism (dated by TCRdb to between 2018 and 2020). In terms of the full investigation: Hyperthyroidism was considered stable if no progression to ophthalmopathy occurred within 18 months of follow-up. In total, 135 blood samples were TCR-sequenced: under 45 ophthalmopathy, around 75 hyperthyroidism and approximately 17 hyperthyroidism-to-ophthalmopathy patients. An independent validation cohort comprised 18 hyperthyroidism patients and around 16 patients who later progressed from hyperthyroidism to ophthalmopathy. In roughly 6 hyperthyroidism patients, T-cell repertoires of thyroid tissue and blood were compared. To tell Graves' ophthalmopathy apart from Graves' hyperthyroidism, and to predict which patients would progress to ophthalmopathy, the study relied on TCR beta repertoire signatures. To explore V-J signatures distinguishing ophthalmopathy from hyperthyroidism, a discovery set of roughly 100 patients (roughly 45 ophthalmopathy, 57 stable hyperthyroidism) was enrolled. Once sampling was done, hyperthyroidism patients were given methimazole at a starting dose of 30 mg daily, while ophthalmopathy patients were given high-dose intravenous methylprednisolone.

Points the paper makes about the study in general: Ophthalmopathy was separated from stable hyperthyroidism by the 13-signature model with roughly 88% sensitivity and around 81% specificity in cross-validation and with 80%/75% in the test set. Most expanded thyroid clonotypes with frequency above 0.001 were also detected in blood, suggesting blood repertoires may reflect the thyroid immune response. In validation, the model predicted ophthalmopathy progression with over 60% sensitivity and 72.22% specificity; some twelve predicted patients were CT-confirmed with GO in a median of approximately 6.2 months. No statistical method was used to predetermine the sample size, and group allocation was not hidden from the investigators.

Reading the germline V gene (reference sequence) gives CDR1 SEHNR and CDR2 FQNEAQ. V is pared back by 5 bases and J by 4 bases, with 14 bases lying between the germline termini. There are 14 amino acids in the CDR3, from cysteine to phenylalanine inclusive. Of the read, only the CDR3 DNA is kept; its 42 bases are in frame from base 1. Hyperthyroidism patients were newly diagnosed, were aged 18 to 65 years, and had a disease duration under 2 months. Patients were excluded if they had other autoimmune diseases, uncontrolled infections, pregnancy or lactation. Clinical symptoms, serum thyroxine, TRAb, thyroid ultrasound and orbital computed tomography formed the basis of the diagnosis. Trizol reagent was used to extract the total RNA, and its quality was then checked on an Agilent 2100 Bioanalyzer. TCR beta CDR3 regions were amplified from RNA transcripts for repertoire sequencing. A first-round RT-PCR used HTBI primers with the Qiagen OneStep RT-PCR kit, followed by a second-round multiplex PCR, size selection and purification. Libraries were sequenced paired-end with 100 bp reads on an Illumina HiSeq2000. As for how the authors treated the data: SOAPnuke was used to process the reads, removing any read that contained adapters or uncalled bases, had a mean Phred below 15, or lacked an exact match to the constant primer or identifier. High-quality paired reads were merged with COPE v1.2.5. Each unique nucleotide sequence was defined as a clonotype, and clonotypes were aligned to IMGT TRB V, D and J references with MiTCR v1.1. Analysis was restricted to V-J combinations with a frequency above 0.0001, which covered 99% to 99.2% of repertoires. For each V-J combination, a TCR clonal expansion and chaos score was defined as F50 clonal expansion divided by the chaos observed in the TCRdist matrix. Welch's t-statistics and random forest were used to narrow the features down to around 13 V-J combinations, which were then fed into a naive Bayes classifier. Thyroid-blood repertoire similarity was quantified with the Morisita-Horn index. The public reads were reanalyzed by TCRdb: fastp trimming at Q25, MiXCR alignment, in-frame beta chains only. CDR3 protein duplicates are merged, each entry listing the most common genes and DNA. The V and J calls and clone size come from TCRdb's table, not from the authors' own analysis. This sample has around 520,000 distinct CDR3 sequences in its table, and approximately 37% of those were observed once. The biggest ten clones account for approximately 4.1% of the sample.

At least ten counts were recorded for this clonotype. The antigen this receptor binds is unknown. No per-base quality is available; no much larger clone lies one base away. This clonotype was sampled from an adult man with Graves' hyperthyroidism. The sequencing input was peripheral blood or thyroid tissue (not recorded which). The rearrangement joined TRBV7-9 to TRBJ1-2; the D gene is perhaps TRBD1, from 6 matching bases. The CDR3 region reads CASSPTGDPYGYTF. Read as DNA, the sequence is TGTGCCAGCAGCCCGACAGGAGATCCCTATGGCTACACCTTC. The full variable domain, with segments outside the CDR3 supplied by the reference TRBV7-9 and TRBJ1-2 proteins, appears as DTGVSQNPRHKITKRGQNVTFRCDPISEHNRLYWYRQTLGQGPEFLTYFQNEAQLEKSRLLSDRFSAERPKGSFSTLEIQRTEQGDSAMYLCASSPTGDPYGYTFGSGTRLTVV.